This record covers a single T cell receptor beta chain. Its antigen is still unknown. The CDR3 length is 17 residues. Germline CDR1 reads MNHEY; CDR2 reads SMNVEV (reference sequence). Trimming removed 5 bases from V and 0 bases from J; junction bases left unmatched: 10. The data belong to a study of T cell repertoires in cytomegalovirus infection. Study as a whole: Public TCR beta signatures marked donors with CMV infection and the matching HLA.

Each CDR3 protein is one row after TCRdb ran MiXCR on the reads. This table holds just over 300,000 distinct CDR3 sequences, roughly 15% found once. Study-wide findings and caveats: Clonotypes of TCR beta that were HLA-C-restricted and CMV-specific dominated the ex vivo response.

The chain employs TRBV27 and TRBJ1-3, with 7 bases identical to TRBD1. The TCR comes from a human donor in good health (CMV status not recorded). Some clones in this sample may be carry-over from other donors' samples. Sequenced input: PBMCs. Written as DNA, the CDR3 is TGTGCCAGCAGTGCCTCGACAGGGATGGGCTCTGGAAACACCATATATTTT. It yields the protein CASSASTGMGSGNTIYF.